The clone carrying this T cell receptor (beta chain) appeared a few times. The sample comes from a study of beta chain features in type 1 diabetes. On the study more broadly: Sorted cells, 90 million to 130 million in number, were examined across all samples.

Expressed TCRB transcripts got sequenced, as all isolated RNA was reverse transcribed. The assay was immunoSEQ multiplex PCR, and TCRdb's table has in-frame clones only and misses some. Counted here are about 130,000 clones, about a tenth occurring once; the ten biggest clones make up about 0.61%. CDR1 is SGHTA, CDR2 FQGNSA, per germline. Losses at the gene ends were 5 bases for V and 4 bases for J; bases not matched to a gene: 7. The CDR3 totals 14 residues. The sample comprised central memory CD4+ T cells from blood. The rearrangement uses TRBV7-2 and TRBJ1-1; TRBD1 matches 7 bases. This TCR came from a man aged 18-30 years in good health. The DNA for the CDR3 is TGTGCCAGCAGCATAGACAGGGCGAGCACTGAAGCTTTCTTT. Protein product: CASSIDRASTEAFF.